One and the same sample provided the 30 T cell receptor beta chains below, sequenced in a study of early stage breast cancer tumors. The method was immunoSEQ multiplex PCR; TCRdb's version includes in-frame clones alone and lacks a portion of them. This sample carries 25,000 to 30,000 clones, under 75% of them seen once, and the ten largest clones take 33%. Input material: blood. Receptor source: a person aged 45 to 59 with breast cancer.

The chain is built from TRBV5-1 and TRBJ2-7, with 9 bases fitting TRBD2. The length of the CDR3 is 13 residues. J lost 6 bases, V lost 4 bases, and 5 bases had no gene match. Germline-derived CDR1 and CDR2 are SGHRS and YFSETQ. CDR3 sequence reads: CASSPGLAREQYF. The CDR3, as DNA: TGCGCCAGCAGCCCTGGACTAGCGCGCGAGCAGTACTTC.

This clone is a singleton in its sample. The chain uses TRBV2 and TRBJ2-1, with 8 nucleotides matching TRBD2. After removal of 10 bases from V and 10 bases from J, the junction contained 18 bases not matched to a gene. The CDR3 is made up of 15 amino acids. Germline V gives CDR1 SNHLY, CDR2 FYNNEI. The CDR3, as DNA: TGTGCCATGCCTTCCCGGGACCCCGGGGGGGCGGAGCAGTTCTTC. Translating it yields CAMPSRDPGGAEQFF.

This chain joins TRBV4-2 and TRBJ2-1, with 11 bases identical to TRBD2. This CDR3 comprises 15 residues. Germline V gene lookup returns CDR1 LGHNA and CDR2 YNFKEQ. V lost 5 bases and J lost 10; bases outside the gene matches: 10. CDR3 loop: CASSTNGLAGPEQFF. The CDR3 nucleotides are TGTGCCAGCAGCACGAATGGACTAGCGGGCCCCGAGCAGTTCTTC.

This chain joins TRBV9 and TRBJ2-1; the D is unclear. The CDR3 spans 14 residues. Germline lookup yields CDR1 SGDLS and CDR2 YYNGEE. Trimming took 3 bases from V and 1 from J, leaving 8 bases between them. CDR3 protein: CASSAGFSYNEQFF. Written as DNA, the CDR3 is TGTGCCAGCAGCGCGGGTTTTTCCTACAATGAGCAGTTCTTC. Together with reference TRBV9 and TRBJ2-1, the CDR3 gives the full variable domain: DSGVTQTPKHLITATGQRVTLRCSPRSGDLSVYWYQQSLDQGLQFLIQYYNGEERAKGNILERFSAQQFPDLHSELNLSSLELGDSALYFCASSAGFSYNEQFFGPGTRLTVL.

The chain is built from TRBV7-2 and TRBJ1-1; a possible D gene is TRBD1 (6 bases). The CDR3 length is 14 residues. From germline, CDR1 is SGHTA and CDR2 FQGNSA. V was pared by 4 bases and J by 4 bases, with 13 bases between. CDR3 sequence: CASSSTGTSTEAFF. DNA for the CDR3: TGTGCCAGCAGCTCGACCGGGACAAGCACTGAAGCTTTCTTT.

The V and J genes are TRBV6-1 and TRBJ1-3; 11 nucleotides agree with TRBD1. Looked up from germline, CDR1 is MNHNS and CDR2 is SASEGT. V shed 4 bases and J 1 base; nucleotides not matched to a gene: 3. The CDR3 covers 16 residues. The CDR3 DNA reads TGTGCCAGCAGTGCGGGACAGGGGGTGTCTGGAAACACCATATATTTT. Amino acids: CASSAGQGVSGNTIYF.

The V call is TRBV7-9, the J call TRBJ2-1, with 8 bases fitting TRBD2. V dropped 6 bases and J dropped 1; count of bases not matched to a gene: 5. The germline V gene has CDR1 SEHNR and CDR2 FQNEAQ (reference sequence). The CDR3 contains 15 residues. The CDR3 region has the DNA TGTGCCAGCAGTGAGAGCGGGAGTTCCTACAATGAGCAGTTCTTC. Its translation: CASSESGSSYNEQFF.

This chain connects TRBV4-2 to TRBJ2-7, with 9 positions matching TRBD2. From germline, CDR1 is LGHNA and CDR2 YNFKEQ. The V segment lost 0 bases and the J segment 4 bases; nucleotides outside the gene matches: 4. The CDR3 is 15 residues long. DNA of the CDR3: TGTGCCAGCAGCCAAGATGGAGCGGGAGGATACGAGCAGTACTTC. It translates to CASSQDGAGGYEQYF.

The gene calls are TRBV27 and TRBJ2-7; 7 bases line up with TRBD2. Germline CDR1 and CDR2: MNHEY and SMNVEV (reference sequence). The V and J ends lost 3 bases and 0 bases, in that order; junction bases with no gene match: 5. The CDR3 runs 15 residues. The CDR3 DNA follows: TGTGCCAGCAGTTTCCGGTCGGGGGGCTCCTACGAGCAGTACTTC. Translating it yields CASSFRSGGSYEQYF.

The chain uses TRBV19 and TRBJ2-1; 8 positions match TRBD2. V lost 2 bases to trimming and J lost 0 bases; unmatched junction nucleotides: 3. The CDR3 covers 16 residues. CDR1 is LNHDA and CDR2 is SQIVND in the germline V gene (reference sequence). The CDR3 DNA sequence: TGTGCCAGTAGTATACCGCTAGCGGGCTCCTACAATGAGCAGTTCTTC. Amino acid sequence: CASSIPLAGSYNEQFF.

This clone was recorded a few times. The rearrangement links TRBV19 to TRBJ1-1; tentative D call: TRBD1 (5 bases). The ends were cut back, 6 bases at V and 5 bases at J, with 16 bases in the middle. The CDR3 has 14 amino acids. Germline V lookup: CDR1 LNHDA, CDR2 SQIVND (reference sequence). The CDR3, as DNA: TGTGCCAGTAGCGGGACCGAACCTTGGACTGAAGCTTTCTTT. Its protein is CASSGTEPWTEAFF.

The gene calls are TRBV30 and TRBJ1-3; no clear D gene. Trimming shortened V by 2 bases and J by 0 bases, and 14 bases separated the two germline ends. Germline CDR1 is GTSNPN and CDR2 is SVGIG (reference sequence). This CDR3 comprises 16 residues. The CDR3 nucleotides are TGTGCCTGGAGTACTTTAGGGCGTATCTCTGGAAACACCATATATTTT. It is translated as CAWSTLGRISGNTIYF.

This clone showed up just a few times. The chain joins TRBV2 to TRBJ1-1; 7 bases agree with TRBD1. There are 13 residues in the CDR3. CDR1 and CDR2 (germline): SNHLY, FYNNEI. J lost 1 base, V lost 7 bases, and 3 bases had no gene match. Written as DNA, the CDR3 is TGTGCCAGCACGACAGGGTCGAACACTGAAGCTTTCTTT. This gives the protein CASTTGSNTEAFF.

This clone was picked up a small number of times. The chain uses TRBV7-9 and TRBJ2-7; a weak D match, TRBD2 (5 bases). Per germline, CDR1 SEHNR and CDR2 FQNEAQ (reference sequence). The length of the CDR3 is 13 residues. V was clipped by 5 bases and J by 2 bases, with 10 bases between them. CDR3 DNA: TGTGCCAGCAGCCCCGGGGTTACCTACGAGCAGTACTTC. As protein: CASSPGVTYEQYF. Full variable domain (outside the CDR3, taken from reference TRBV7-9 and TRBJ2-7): DTGVSQNPRHKITKRGQNVTFRCDPISEHNRLYWYRQTLGQGPEFLTYFQNEAQLEKSRLLSDRFSAERPKGSFSTLEIQRTEQGDSAMYLCASSPGVTYEQYFGPGTRLTVT.

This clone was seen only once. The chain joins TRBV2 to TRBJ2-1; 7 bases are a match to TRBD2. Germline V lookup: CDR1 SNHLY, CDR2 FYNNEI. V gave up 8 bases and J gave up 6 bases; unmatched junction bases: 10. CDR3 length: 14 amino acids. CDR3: CASGEGGPANEQFF. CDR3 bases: TGTGCCAGCGGGGAGGGAGGGCCTGCCAATGAGCAGTTCTTC.

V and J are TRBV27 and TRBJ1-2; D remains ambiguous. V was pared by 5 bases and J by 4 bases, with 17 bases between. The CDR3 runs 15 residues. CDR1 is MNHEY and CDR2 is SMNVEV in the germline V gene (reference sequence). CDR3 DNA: TGTGCCAGCAGTAACGGGAAGTTGGTATCCTATGGCTACACCTTC. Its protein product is CASSNGKLVSYGYTF.

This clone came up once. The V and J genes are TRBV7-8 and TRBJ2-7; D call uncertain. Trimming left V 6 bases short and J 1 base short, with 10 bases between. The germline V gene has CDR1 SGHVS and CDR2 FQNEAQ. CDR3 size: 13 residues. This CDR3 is CASSYLPSYEQYF. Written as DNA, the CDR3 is TGTGCCAGCAGTTACTTACCGTCCTACGAGCAGTACTTC.

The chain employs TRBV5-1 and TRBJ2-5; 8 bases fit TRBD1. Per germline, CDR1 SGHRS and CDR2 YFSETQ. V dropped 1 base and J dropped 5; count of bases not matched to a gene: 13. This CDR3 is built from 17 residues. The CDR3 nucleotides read TGCGCCAGCAGCTTGAACCAGGGGGCGTCGGGTGGGGAGACCCAGTACTTC. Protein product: CASSLNQGASGGETQYF.

The CDR3 loop reads CASSSGLAGEQYF. CDR3 in DNA: TGTGCCAGCAGCTCGGGACTGGCTGGCGAGCAGTACTTC. V and J are TRBV7-3 and TRBJ2-7, with a possible D match to TRBD2 (6 bases). With 4 bases removed from V and 6 bases from J, the gap between germline ends came to 13 bases. This CDR3 has 13 residues. Germline V gene lookup returns CDR1 SGHTA and CDR2 FQGTGA. Full variable domain (remainder filled in from reference TRBV7-3 and TRBJ2-7): GAGVSQTPSNKVTEKGKYVELRCDPISGHTALYWYRQSLGQGPEFLIYFQGTGAADDSGLPNDRFFAVRPEGSVSTLKIQRTERGDSAVYLCASSSGLAGEQYFGPGTRLTVT.

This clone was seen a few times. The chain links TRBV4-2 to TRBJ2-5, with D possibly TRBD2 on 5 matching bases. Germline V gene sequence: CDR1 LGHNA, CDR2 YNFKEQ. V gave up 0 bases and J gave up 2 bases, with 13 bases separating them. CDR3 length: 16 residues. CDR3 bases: TGTGCCAGCAGCCAAGACTTGGGGAGCGATCAAGAGACCCAGTACTTC. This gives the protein CASSQDLGSDQETQYF.

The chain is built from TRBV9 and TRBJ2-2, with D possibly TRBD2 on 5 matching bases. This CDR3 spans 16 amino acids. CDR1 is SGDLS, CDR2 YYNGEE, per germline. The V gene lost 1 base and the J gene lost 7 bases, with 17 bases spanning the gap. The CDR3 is CASSVLPTGSNGELFF. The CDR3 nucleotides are TGTGCCAGCAGCGTACTGCCCACGGGATCAAACGGGGAGCTGTTTTTT. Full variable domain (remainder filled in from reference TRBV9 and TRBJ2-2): DSGVTQTPKHLITATGQRVTLRCSPRSGDLSVYWYQQSLDQGLQFLIQYYNGEERAKGNILERFSAQQFPDLHSELNLSSLELGDSALYFCASSVLPTGSNGELFFGEGSRLTVL.

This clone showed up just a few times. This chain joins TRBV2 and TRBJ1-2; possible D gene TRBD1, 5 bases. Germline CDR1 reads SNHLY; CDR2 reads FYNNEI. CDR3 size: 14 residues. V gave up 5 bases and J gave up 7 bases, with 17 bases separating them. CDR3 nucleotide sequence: TGTGCCAGCAGTCCATGGGACGCGAGGGGTGGCTACACCTTC. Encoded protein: CASSPWDARGGYTF.

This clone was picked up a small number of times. The CDR3 DNA follows: TGCGCCAGCAGCCAAGATCAAGGACACAATCAGCCCCAGCATTTT. Amino acid sequence: CASSQDQGHNQPQHF. The chain recombines TRBV4-1 with TRBJ1-5; D may be TRBD1 (5 bases). The CDR3 covers 15 residues. With 0 bases removed from V and 3 bases from J, the gap between germline ends came to 9 bases. The germline V gene encodes CDR1 MGHRA and CDR2 YSYEKL.

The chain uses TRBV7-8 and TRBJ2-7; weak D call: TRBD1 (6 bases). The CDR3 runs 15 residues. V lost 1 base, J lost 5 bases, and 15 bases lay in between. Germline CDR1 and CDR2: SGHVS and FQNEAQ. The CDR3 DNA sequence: TGTGCCAGCAGCTTAGTCAGGGGACATAGTGACGAGCAGTACTTC. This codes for CASSLVRGHSDEQYF.

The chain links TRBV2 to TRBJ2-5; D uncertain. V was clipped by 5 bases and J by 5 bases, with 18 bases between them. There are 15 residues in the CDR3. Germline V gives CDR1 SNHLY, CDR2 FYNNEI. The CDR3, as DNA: TGTGCCAGCAGTCAAGGACCGAGTAGCTGGGAGACCCAGTACTTC. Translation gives CASSQGPSSWETQYF.

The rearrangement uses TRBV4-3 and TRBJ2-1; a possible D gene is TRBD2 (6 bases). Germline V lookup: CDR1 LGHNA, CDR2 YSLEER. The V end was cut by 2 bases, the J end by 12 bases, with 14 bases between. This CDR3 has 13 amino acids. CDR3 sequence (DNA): TGCGCCAGCAGCCAATCGCGGGAAAGGGGGCAGTTCTTC. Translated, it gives CASSQSRERGQFF.

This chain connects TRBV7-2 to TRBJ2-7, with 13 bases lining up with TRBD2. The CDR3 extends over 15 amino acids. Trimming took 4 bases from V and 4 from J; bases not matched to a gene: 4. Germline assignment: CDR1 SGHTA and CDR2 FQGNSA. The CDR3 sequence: CASSSWTSGSYEQYF. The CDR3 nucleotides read TGTGCCAGCAGCTCCTGGACTAGCGGGAGTTACGAGCAGTACTTC.

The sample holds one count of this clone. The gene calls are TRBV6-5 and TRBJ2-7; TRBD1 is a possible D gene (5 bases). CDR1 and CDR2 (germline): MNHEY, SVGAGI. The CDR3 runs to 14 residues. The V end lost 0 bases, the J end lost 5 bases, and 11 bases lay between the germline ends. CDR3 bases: TGTGCCAGCAGTTACTCGGGGCCCACTAACGAGCAGTACTTC. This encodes CASSYSGPTNEQYF.

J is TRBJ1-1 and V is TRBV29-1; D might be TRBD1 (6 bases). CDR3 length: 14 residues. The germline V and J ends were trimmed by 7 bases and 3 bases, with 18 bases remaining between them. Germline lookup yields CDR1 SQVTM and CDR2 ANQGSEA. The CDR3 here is CSATLQGRHTEAFF. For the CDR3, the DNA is TGCAGCGCAACCCTACAGGGCAGGCACACTGAAGCTTTCTTT.

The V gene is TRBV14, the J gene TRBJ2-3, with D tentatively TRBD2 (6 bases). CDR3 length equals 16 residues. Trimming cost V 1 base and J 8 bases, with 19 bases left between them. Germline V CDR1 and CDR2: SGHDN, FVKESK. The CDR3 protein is CASSQGGRQGGRTQYF. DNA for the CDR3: TGTGCCAGCAGCCAAGGAGGGAGGCAGGGAGGTCGTACGCAGTATTTT.